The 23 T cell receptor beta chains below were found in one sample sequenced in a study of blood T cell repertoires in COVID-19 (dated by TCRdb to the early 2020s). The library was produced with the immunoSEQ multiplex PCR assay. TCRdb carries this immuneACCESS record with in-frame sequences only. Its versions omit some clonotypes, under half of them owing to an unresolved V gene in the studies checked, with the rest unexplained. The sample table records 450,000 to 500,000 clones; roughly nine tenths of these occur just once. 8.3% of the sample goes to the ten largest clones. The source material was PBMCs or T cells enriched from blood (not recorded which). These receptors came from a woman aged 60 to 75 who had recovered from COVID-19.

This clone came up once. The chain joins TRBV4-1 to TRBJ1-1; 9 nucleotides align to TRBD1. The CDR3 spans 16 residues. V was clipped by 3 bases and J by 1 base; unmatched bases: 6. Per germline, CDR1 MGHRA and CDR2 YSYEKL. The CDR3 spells CASSQLRGQGNTEAFF. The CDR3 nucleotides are TGCGCCAGCAGCCAGCTACGGGGACAGGGGAACACTGAAGCTTTCTTT.

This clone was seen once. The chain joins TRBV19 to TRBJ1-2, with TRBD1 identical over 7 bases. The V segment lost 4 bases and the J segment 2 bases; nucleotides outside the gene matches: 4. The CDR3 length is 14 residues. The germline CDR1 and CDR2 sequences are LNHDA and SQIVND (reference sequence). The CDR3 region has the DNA TGTGCCAGTAGTAGGGACAGTAGAAACTATGGCTACACCTTC. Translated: CASSRDSRNYGYTF.

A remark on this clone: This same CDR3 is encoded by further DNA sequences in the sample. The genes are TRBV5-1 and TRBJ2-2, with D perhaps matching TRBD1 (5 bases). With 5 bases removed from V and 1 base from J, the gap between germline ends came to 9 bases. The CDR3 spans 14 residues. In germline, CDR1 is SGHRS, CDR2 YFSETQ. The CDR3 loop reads CASSFTGNTGELFF. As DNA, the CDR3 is TGCGCCAGCAGTTTCACAGGGAACACCGGGGAGCTGTTTTTT.

CDR3: CASSTRGDRGNQPQHF. For the CDR3, the DNA is TGTGCCAGTAGTACCCGGGGGGACAGGGGGAATCAGCCCCAGCATTTT. The gene calls are TRBV19 and TRBJ1-5; TRBD1 matches at 11 bases. Germline V gives CDR1 LNHDA, CDR2 SQIVND (reference sequence). The CDR3 has 16 amino acids. Unmatched junction bases numbered 6, after V lost 4 bases and J lost 4 bases. Complete variable domain (other parts from reference TRBV19 and TRBJ1-5): DGGITQSPKYLFRKEGQNVTLSCEQNLNHDAMYWYRQDPGQGLRLIYYSQIVNDFQKGDIAEGYSVSREKKESFPLTVTSAQKNPTAFYLCASSTRGDRGNQPQHFGDGTRLSIL.

The CDR3 protein is CASSGLRDRGTNYGYTF. The CDR3 coding sequence is TGTGCCAGCAGTGGACTCCGGGACAGGGGGACTAACTATGGCTACACCTTC. The V gene is TRBV25-1, the J gene TRBJ1-2, with 11 bases that match TRBD1. The CDR3 is made up of 17 amino acids. The V gene end was trimmed by 4 bases and the J gene end by 0 bases; junction bases not matched to a gene: 7. Germline CDR1 MGHDK, CDR2 SYGVNS.

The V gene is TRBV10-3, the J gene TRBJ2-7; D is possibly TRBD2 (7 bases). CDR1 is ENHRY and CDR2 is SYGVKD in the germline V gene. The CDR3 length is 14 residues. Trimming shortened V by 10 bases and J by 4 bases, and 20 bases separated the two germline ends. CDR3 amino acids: CATIQAGATYEQYF. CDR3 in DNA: TGTGCCACCATTCAGGCGGGGGCCACTTACGAGCAGTACTTC.

The DNA of the CDR3 is TGCAGCGTTGAAGATAATGCTAGCGGGGGAGCGGAGACCCAGTACTTC. It codes for CSVEDNASGGAETQYF. The chain employs TRBV29-1 and TRBJ2-5, with TRBD2 matching 10 bases. Germline V gene sequence: CDR1 SQVTM, CDR2 ANQGSEA. J was trimmed by 5 bases and V by 0 bases; bases with no gene match: 9. CDR3 length equals 16 residues.

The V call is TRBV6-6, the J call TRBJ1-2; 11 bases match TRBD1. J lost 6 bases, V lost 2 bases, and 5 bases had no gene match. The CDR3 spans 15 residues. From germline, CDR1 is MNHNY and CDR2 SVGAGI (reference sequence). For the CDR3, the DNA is TGTGCCAGCAGTTACCTAAGGACAGGGGGCGATGGCTACACCTTC. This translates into CASSYLRTGGDGYTF.

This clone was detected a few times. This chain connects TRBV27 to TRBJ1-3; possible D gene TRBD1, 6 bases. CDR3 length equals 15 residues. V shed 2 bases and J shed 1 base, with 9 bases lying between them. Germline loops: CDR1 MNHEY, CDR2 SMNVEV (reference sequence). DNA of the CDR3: TGTGCCAGCAGTTTAGGTAGGGGGTCTGGAAACACCATATATTTT. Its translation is CASSLGRGSGNTIYF.

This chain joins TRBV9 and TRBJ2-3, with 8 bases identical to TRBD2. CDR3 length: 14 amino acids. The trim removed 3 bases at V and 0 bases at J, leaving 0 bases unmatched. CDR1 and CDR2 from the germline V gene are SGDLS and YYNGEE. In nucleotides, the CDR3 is TGTGCCAGCAGCGGCGGGGGGAGCACAGATACGCAGTATTTT. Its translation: CASSGGGSTDTQYF.

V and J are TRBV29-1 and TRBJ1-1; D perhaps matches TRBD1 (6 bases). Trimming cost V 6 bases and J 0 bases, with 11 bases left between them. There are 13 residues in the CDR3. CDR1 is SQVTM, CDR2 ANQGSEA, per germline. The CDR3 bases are TGCAGCGTAAAACAGGGTTTGAACACTGAAGCTTTCTTT. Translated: CSVKQGLNTEAFF.

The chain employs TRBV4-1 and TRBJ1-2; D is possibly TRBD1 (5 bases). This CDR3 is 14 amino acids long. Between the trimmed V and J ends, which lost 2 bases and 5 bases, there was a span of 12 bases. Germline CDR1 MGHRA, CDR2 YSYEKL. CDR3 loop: CASSQTDGTYGYTF. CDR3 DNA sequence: TGCGCCAGCAGCCAAACGGACGGGACTTATGGCTACACCTTC.

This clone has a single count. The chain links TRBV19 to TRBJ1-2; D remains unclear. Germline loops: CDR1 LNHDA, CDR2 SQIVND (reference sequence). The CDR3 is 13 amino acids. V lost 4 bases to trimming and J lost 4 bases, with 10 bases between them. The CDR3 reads CASSTSESYGYTF. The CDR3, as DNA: TGTGCCAGTAGTACCAGTGAAAGCTATGGCTACACCTTC.

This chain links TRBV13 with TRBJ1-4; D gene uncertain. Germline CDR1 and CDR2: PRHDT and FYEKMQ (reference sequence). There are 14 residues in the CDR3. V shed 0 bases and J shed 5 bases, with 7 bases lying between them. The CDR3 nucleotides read TGTGCCAGCAGCTTAGGCCGGCGGAATGAAAAACTGTTTTTT. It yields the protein CASSLGRRNEKLFF.

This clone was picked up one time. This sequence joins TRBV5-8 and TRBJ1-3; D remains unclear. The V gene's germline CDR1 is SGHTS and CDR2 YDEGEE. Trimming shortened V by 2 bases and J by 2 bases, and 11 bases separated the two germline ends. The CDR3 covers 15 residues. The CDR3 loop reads CASSFGRWAGNTIYF. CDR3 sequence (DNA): TGTGCCAGCAGCTTTGGCAGGTGGGCTGGAAACACCATATATTTT. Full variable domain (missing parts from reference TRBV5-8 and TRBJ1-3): EAGVTQSPTHLIKTRGQQATLRCSPISGHTSVYWYQQALGLGLQFLLWYDEGEERNRGNFPPRFSGRQFPNYSSELNVNALELEDSALYLCASSFGRWAGNTIYFGEGSWLTVV.

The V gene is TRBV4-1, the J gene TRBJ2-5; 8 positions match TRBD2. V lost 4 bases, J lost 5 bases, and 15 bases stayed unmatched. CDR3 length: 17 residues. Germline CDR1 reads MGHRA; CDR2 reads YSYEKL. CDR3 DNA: TGCGCCAGCAGCCCTGGGGTAGCGGGACCAACACGGGAGACCCAGTACTTC. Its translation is CASSPGVAGPTRETQYF.

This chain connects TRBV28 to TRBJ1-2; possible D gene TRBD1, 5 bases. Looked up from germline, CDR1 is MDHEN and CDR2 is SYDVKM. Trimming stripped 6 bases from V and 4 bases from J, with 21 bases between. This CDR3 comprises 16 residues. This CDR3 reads CASSPLEGRVGYGYTF. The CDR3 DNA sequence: TGTGCCAGCAGCCCCTTGGAGGGGCGGGTGGGCTATGGCTACACCTTC.

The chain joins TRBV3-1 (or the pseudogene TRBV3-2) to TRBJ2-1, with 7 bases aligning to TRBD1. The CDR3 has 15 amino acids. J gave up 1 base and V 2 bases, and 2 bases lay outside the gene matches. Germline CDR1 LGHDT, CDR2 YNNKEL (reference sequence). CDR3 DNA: TGTGCCAGCAGCCAAACAGGGGATTCCTACAATGAGCAGTTCTTC. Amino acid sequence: CASSQTGDSYNEQFF.

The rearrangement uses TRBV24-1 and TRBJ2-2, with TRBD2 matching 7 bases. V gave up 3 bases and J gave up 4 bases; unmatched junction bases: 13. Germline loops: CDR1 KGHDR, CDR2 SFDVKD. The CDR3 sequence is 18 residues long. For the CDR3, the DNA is TGTGCCACCAGTGATCGAGGGGTCCAGCGGGGAGTCACCGGGGAGCTGTTTTTT. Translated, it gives CATSDRGVQRGVTGELFF.

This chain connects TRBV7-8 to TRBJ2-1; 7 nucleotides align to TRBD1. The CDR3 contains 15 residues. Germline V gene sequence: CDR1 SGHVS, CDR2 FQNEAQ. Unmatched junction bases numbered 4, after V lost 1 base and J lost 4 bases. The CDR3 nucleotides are TGTGCCAGCAGCTTAGAGGGACAGCTGTACAATGAGCAGTTCTTC. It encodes CASSLEGQLYNEQFF.

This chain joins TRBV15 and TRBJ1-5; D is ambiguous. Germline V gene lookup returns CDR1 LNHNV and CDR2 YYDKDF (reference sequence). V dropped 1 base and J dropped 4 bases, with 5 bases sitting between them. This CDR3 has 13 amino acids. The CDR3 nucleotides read TGTGCCACCAGCAGAGTGCGGAATCAGCCCCAGCATTTT. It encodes CATSRVRNQPQHF.

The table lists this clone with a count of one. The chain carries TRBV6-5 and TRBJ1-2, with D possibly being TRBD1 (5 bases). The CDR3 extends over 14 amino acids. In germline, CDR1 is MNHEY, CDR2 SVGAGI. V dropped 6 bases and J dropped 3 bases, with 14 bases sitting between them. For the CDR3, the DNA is TGTGCCAGCAGCCATAGGGGCTTTGACTATGGCTACACCTTC. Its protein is CASSHRGFDYGYTF.

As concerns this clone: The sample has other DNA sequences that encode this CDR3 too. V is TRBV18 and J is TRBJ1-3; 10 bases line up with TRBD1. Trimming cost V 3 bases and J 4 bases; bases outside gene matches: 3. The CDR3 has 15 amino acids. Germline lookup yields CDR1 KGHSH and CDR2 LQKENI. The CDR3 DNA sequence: TGTGCCAGCTCACCGGGACAGGGGTCCGGAAACACCATATATTTT. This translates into CASSPGQGSGNTIYF.